A selection of T cell receptor beta chains follows, all from one sample in a study of neurological immune-mediated disorders. TCRdb re-derived calls from the 5' RACE reads in MiXCR, one entry per CDR3 protein. The sample consists of around 21,000 distinct CDR3 sequences, approximately 7.8% of them appearing once. The sequenced sample consisted of CD8+ T cells from blood. The receptors derive from a woman younger than 45 with HTLV-1-associated myelopathy (HAM/TSP). The CDR3 runs from the conserved cysteine through the conserved F or W. D genes are given only for firm matches. Some rows mark clone size as missing; the rest say once, few, many or name a class of expanded clone.

cdr3_aa cdr3_nt d_call clone_size j_call v_call
CATGQDTGELFF TGTGCCACCGGCCAAGACACCGGGGAGCTGTTTTTT NA few TRBJ2-2 TRBV6-2/TRBV6-3
CASRAPSGDEKLFF TGTGCCAGCAGGGCCCCTTCTGGGGATGAAAAACTGTTTTTT NA many TRBJ1-4 TRBV9
CASSPGDLNSPLHF TGTGCCAGCAGCCCGGGGGATCTTAATTCACCCCTCCACTTT NA many TRBJ1-6 TRBV3-1
CASSGRTSGATDTQYF TGTGCCAGCAGTGGAAGGACTAGCGGGGCCACAGATACGCAGTATTTT TRBD2 many TRBJ2-3 TRBV6-1
CASSPGPGNTGELFF TGTGCCAGCTCACCAGGCCCAGGGAACACCGGGGAGCTGTTTTTT NA many TRBJ2-2 TRBV18
CASSSRTSGAYNEQFF TGTGCCAGCAGCTCCCGTACTAGCGGGGCCTACAATGAGCAGTTCTTC TRBD2 many TRBJ2-1 TRBV7-9
CASSLSSGNTIYF TGTGCCAGCAGCTTGAGCTCTGGAAACACCATATATTTT NA many TRBJ1-3 TRBV7-6
CASSFGTSGPSYNEQFF TGTGCCAGCAGCTTCGGGACTAGCGGGCCTTCCTACAATGAGCAGTTCTTC TRBD2 many TRBJ2-1 TRBV5-6
CSASTGGHTEAFF TGCAGTGCTTCCACAGGGGGCCACACTGAAGCTTTCTTT TRBD1 many TRBJ1-1 TRBV20-1
CASKEDRDRVNEQFF TGCGCCAGCAAAGAAGACAGGGATCGTGTCAATGAGCAGTTCTTC TRBD1 many TRBJ2-1 TRBV10-2
CSARDPSGVYEQYF TGCAGTGCTAGAGATCCTAGCGGGGTTTACGAGCAGTACTTC TRBD2 medium-sized TRBJ2-7 TRBV20-1
CASSLDGRTEAFF TGTGCCAGCAGTTTAGACGGTCGCACTGAAGCTTTCTTT NA NA TRBJ1-1 TRBV12-3/TRBV12-4
CASSHRDEQQETQYF TGTGCCAGCAGCCACAGAGATGAACAACAAGAGACCCAGTACTTC NA few TRBJ2-5 TRBV7-9
CASSLNTLGPYDEQYF TGCGCCAGCAGCTTAAATACACTGGGACCTTATGACGAGCAGTACTTC NA many TRBJ2-7 TRBV5-1
CASSLEGGQPQHF TGTGCCAGCAGTTTGGAGGGGGGCCAGCCCCAGCATTTT NA many TRBJ1-5 TRBV27
CASSQIGEVGYTF TGTGCCAGCAGTCAAATAGGAGAGGTTGGCTACACCTTC NA few TRBJ1-2 TRBV27
CASSLSGTANYEQYF TGTGCCAGCAGTTTATCCGGGACAGCAAATTACGAGCAGTACTTC TRBD1 many TRBJ2-7 TRBV28
CSVEYGGGLNEKLFF TGCAGTGTTGAATATGGCGGAGGCCTGAATGAAAAACTGTTTTTT NA many TRBJ1-4 TRBV20-1
CATSRVREGPAEQYF TGTGCCACCAGCAGAGTACGAGAAGGACCGGCCGAGCAGTACTTC NA many TRBJ2-7 TRBV15
CASSLVAGNTEAFF TGTGCCAGCAGTTTAGTCGCAGGGAACACTGAAGCTTTCTTT NA many TRBJ1-1 TRBV27
CSARDSGTYEQYF TGCAGTGCTAGAGATTCGGGGACATACGAGCAGTACTTC NA many TRBJ2-7 TRBV20-1
CSARGTGGDEQFF TGCAGTGCTAGGGGGACAGGGGGAGATGAGCAGTTCTTC TRBD1 many TRBJ2-1 TRBV20-1
CASSTWLDSNQPQHF TGTGCCAGCAGTACATGGCTGGACAGCAATCAGCCCCAGCATTTT NA many TRBJ1-5 TRBV6-5
CSARGQGGREQYF TGCAGTGCTCGGGGGCAAGGGGGCCGCGAGCAGTACTTC NA many TRBJ2-7 TRBV20-1
CSVATGDLQPQHF TGCAGCGTAGCAACAGGGGACCTCCAGCCCCAGCATTTT TRBD1 many TRBJ1-5 TRBV29-1
CASSTHLTSGLYNEQFF TGCGCCAGCAGCACCCACCTGACTAGCGGGTTATACAATGAGCAGTTCTTC TRBD2 NA TRBJ2-1 TRBV5-1
CASRRRMPSSTDTQYF TGCGCCAGCAGGAGAAGGATGCCTTCTAGCACAGATACGCAGTATTTT NA many TRBJ2-3 TRBV5-1
CASRGEYYGNTEAFF TGCGCCAGCAGAGGGGAATACTACGGGAACACTGAAGCTTTCTTT NA many TRBJ1-1 TRBV5-1
CSADTSGPNSYEQYF TGCAGTGCTGATACTAGCGGGCCCAACTCTTACGAGCAGTACTTC TRBD2 many TRBJ2-7 TRBV20-1
CASSRAGRRGNEQYF TGTGCCAGCAGTCGGGCGGGACGGAGGGGCAACGAGCAGTACTTC NA many TRBJ2-7 TRBV6-5
CSARDFEGLPEAFF TGCAGTGCTAGAGATTTTGAGGGGTTGCCTGAAGCTTTCTTT NA many TRBJ1-1 TRBV20-1
CATSAQGGDSSLYGYTF TGTGCCACCAGCGCACAGGGGGGGGACAGCAGTCTCTATGGCTACACCTTC TRBD1 medium-sized TRBJ1-2 TRBV15
CASSPGLDDTEAFF TGTGCCAGCAGTCCGGGCCTCGATGACACTGAAGCTTTCTTT NA many TRBJ1-1 TRBV13
CASSLGAGLLLTEAFF TGCGCCAGCAGCTTGGGAGCGGGGTTGTTATTGACTGAAGCTTTCTTT NA few TRBJ1-1 TRBV5-1
CASSSGDDNEAFF TGTGCCAGCAGCTCCGGGGATGACAATGAAGCTTTCTTT NA many TRBJ1-1 TRBV7-8